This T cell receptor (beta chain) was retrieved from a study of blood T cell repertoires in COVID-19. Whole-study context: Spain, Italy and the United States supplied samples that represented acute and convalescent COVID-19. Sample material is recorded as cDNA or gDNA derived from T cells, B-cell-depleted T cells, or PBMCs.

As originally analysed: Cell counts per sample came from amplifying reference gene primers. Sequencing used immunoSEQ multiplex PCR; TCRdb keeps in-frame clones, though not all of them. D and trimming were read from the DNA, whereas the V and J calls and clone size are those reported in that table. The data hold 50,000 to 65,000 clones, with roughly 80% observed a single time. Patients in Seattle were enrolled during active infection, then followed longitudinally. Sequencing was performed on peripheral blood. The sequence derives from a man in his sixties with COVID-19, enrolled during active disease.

The CDR3 DNA reads as TGTGCCAGCAGTTTAACGGGGTCACCCCTCCACTTT. It translates to CASSLTGSPLHF. The chain combines TRBV12-3 or TRBV12-4 with TRBJ1-6, with no clear D. V was shortened by 2 bases and J by 10 bases, with 6 bases between the two germline ends. The CDR3 has 12 amino acids.